The next 32 T cell receptor beta chains were all read from a single sample in a study of T-cell reconstitution after alpha-beta-depleted transplantation in children. The library targeted TCRbeta and was prepared with unique molecular identifiers. TCRdb used MiXCR to reprocess the PCR reads, holding one entry per CDR3 protein. The sample has almost 500,000 distinct CDR3 sequences, roughly a tenth seen once. This material consisted of PBMCs, taken before TCRalphabeta/CD19-depleted stem cell transplant. The receptors were sampled from a child younger than 10 with inherited bone marrow failure, due to receive a stem cell transplant.

This clonotype occurred a few times. The rearrangement links TRBV12-3 or TRBV12-4 to TRBJ2-1; 12 nucleotides match TRBD2. This CDR3 has 14 amino acids. V gave up 5 bases and J gave up 9 bases; unmatched junction bases: 5. CDR3 residues: CASSPSGRVVEQFF. In DNA form, the CDR3 reads TGTGCCAGCAGTCCTAGCGGGAGGGTAGTTGAGCAGTTCTTC.

This clonotype was seen just once. It may be a read error: a sequence one base away is much more abundant. This sequence joins TRBV6-1 and TRBJ2-7; D may be TRBD2 (5 bases). The CDR3 consists of 15 residues. CDR1 and CDR2 from the germline V gene are MNHNS and SASEGT. The CDR3 DNA follows: TGTGCCAGCAGCCCTGCCCCGGGATTCTCCTACGACCAGTACTTC. Protein: CASSPAPGFSYDQYF.

DNA of the CDR3: TGTGCCAGTAGTATCGTGGGGCTCGGGCGAAAGCAGCCCCAGCATTTT. This translates into CASSIVGLGRKQPQHF. This rearrangement joins TRBV19 to TRBJ1-5, with D possibly matching TRBD1 (5 bases). The V end lost 3 bases, the J end lost 7 bases, and 19 bases lay between the germline ends. The germline V gene has CDR1 LNHDA and CDR2 SQIVND (reference sequence). The CDR3 sequence is 16 residues long.

V gene TRBV9 combines with J gene TRBJ2-1; D is undetermined. V was clipped by 4 bases and J by 0 bases, with 11 bases between them. This CDR3 contains 15 residues. Germline CDR1 reads SGDLS; CDR2 reads YYNGEE. DNA for the CDR3: TGTGCCAGCAGCCCGGCGAGTAGCTCCTACAATGAGCAGTTCTTC. This sequence encodes CASSPASSSYNEQFF.

A word on this clonotype: A much bigger clone sits one base away, suggesting this may be a read error. This rearrangement joins TRBV5-6 to TRBJ2-3, with a possible D match to TRBD2 (6 bases). This CDR3 contains 13 residues. The V end was cut by 5 bases, the J end by 2 bases, with 9 bases between. The germline CDR1 and CDR2 sequences are SGHDT and YYEEEE. The CDR3 nucleotides are TGTGCCAGCAGAGGACTAACCACAGATACGCAGTATTTT. Protein: CASRGLTTDTQYF.

The sample holds many counts of this clonotype. The J gene is TRBJ2-1, the V gene TRBV4-2, with D uncertain. Germline-derived CDR1 and CDR2 are LGHNA and YNFKEQ. The CDR3 totals 13 residues. Trimming took 0 bases from V and 10 from J, leaving 10 bases between them. CDR3 sequence (DNA): TGTGCCAGCAGCCAAGATCTTTTCGCGGAGCAGTTCTTC. This sequence encodes CASSQDLFAEQFF.

The J gene is TRBJ2-1, the V gene TRBV6-5, with TRBD2 matching over 8 bases. The CDR3 is made up of 16 amino acids. Germline CDR1 reads MNHEY; CDR2 reads SVGAGI. The J segment lost 3 bases and the V segment lost 6 bases, leaving 10 bases of the junction unmatched. CDR3 in DNA: TGTGCCAGCAGCTACGGAGACGGGAGGGGCTACAATGAGCAGTTCTTC. It is translated as CASSYGDGRGYNEQFF.

This clonotype turned up a few times. V and J are TRBV7-2 and TRBJ2-1; D may be TRBD2 (6 bases). Trimming stripped 5 bases from V and 2 bases from J, with 13 bases between. The CDR3 totals 15 residues. The germline V gene encodes CDR1 SGHTA and CDR2 FQGNSA. The CDR3 sequence is CASSQTGGAYNEQFF. The CDR3 region has the DNA TGTGCCAGCAGCCAAACCGGAGGGGCCTACAATGAGCAGTTCTTC.

Remarks on this clonotype: One base away lies a much larger clone, so this may be a sequencing read error. The chain uses TRBV3-1 and TRBJ2-5; 8 bases agree with TRBD2. This CDR3 contains 19 residues. Germline V CDR1 and CDR2: LGHDT, YNNKEL (reference sequence). CDR3 in amino acids: CATSQETVTSREVGETQYF. The CDR3 DNA reads as TGTGCCACCAGCCAAGAGACCGTCACCTCGCGGGAGGTCGGAGAGACCCAGTACTTC.

The chain joins TRBV29-1 to TRBJ2-1, with TRBD2 matching over 8 bases. V shed 4 bases, J shed 8 bases, and the junction held 4 bases outside the gene matches. The CDR3 spans 12 residues. The germline V gene has CDR1 SQVTM and CDR2 ANQGSEA. The chain's CDR3 is CSVGLATDEQFF. CDR3 DNA sequence: TGCAGCGTTGGACTAGCGACGGATGAGCAGTTCTTC.

This clonotype was counted at least ten times. The chain joins TRBV9 to TRBJ2-1; no reliable D call. CDR1 and CDR2 from the germline V gene are SGDLS and YYNGEE. This CDR3 is built from 12 residues. V gave up 3 bases and J gave up 7 bases, with 8 bases separating them. CDR3 protein: CASSGARNEQFF. DNA of the CDR3: TGTGCCAGCAGCGGTGCCCGTAATGAGCAGTTCTTC.

This clonotype was recorded many times. The rearrangement links TRBV11-2 to TRBJ2-1; D remains ambiguous. The CDR3 extends over 10 amino acids. V was cut by 9 bases and J by 9 bases, with 9 bases left in between. CDR1 is SGHAT and CDR2 is FQNNGV in the germline V gene. CDR3 bases: TGTGCCAGTCAAAAGGGTGAGCAGTTCTTC. This gives the protein CASQKGEQFF. The whole variable domain, filled in from reference TRBV11-2 and TRBJ2-1, reads EAGVAQSPRYKIIEKRQSVAFWCNPISGHATLYWYQQILGQGPKLLIQFQNNGVVDDSQLPKDRFSAERLKGVDSTLKIQPAKLEDSAVYLCASQKGEQFFGPGTRLTVL.

This clonotype has a count of ten or more. V usage is TRBV11-1 and J usage is TRBJ2-3; TRBD2 aligns across 7 bases. There are 19 residues in the CDR3. Germline trimming cut 1 base from V and 3 bases from J; bases unmatched to any gene: 16. The germline V gene has CDR1 SGHAT and CDR2 FQDESV (reference sequence). The CDR3 DNA reads as TGTGCCAGCAGCTTAGAATGGTCGGCTAGCGGAAGATATACAGATACGCAGTATTTT. It yields the protein CASSLEWSASGRYTDTQYF.

At least ten counts were recorded for this clonotype. The CDR3 region is CAISSGDWRPRSYEQYF. CDR3 in DNA: TGTGCCATCAGTTCGGGGGACTGGCGGCCGCGCTCCTACGAGCAGTACTTC. The genes are TRBV10-3 and TRBJ2-7; D might be TRBD2 (6 bases). Germline CDR1 is ENHRY and CDR2 is SYGVKD. V shed 5 bases and J shed 0 bases, with 20 bases lying between them. The CDR3 consists of 17 residues.

This clonotype was counted ten times or more. The chain is built from TRBV12-3 or TRBV12-4 and TRBJ2-7, with 10 bases matching TRBD2. V lost 5 bases, J lost 4 bases, and 8 bases stayed unmatched. The CDR3 is 15 residues long. This chain's CDR3 is CASSKRTSGSYEQYF. CDR3 nucleotide sequence: TGTGCCAGCAGTAAAAGGACTAGCGGATCATACGAGCAGTACTTC.

Many counts were recorded for this clonotype. The chain links TRBV12-3 or TRBV12-4 to TRBJ1-5; perhaps TRBD1 as D (6 bases). V was cut by 3 bases and J by 8 bases, with 11 bases left in between. The CDR3 spans 13 residues. The CDR3 reads CASSFGGLKPQHF. CDR3 DNA sequence: TGTGCCAGCAGTTTCGGGGGGCTGAAGCCCCAGCATTTT.

The V call is TRBV12-3 or TRBV12-4, the J call TRBJ2-3; perhaps TRBD2 as D (5 bases). The CDR3 is made up of 15 amino acids. V was trimmed by 6 bases and J by 5 bases, leaving 18 bases between them. CDR3: CASSRVWGVGDTQYF. The CDR3 DNA sequence: TGTGCCAGCAGCCGGGTTTGGGGAGTCGGAGATACGCAGTATTTT.

In this sample, this clonotype turned up many times. The V gene is TRBV20-1, the J gene TRBJ2-1; D gene uncertain. CDR1 is DFQATT and CDR2 is SNEGSKA in the germline V gene (reference sequence). The CDR3 is made up of 13 amino acids. V was shortened by 3 bases and J by 6 bases, with 12 bases between the two germline ends. CDR3 DNA sequence: TGCAGTGCTAGGCACCGCCTAGGCAATGAGCAGTTCTTC. It yields the protein CSARHRLGNEQFF.

The chain couples TRBV9 to TRBJ2-4, with a tentative D call TRBD2 (5 bases). Per germline, CDR1 SGDLS and CDR2 YYNGEE. This CDR3 has 15 amino acids. V gave up 4 bases and J gave up 15 bases, with 26 bases separating them. CDR3 sequence (DNA): TGTGCCAGCAGCCCTCTCGGGGAGTTGGGCGGTGTACTGTACTTC. Amino acid sequence: CASSPLGELGGVLYF.

V gene TRBV2 combines with J gene TRBJ2-7; 8 positions match TRBD1. The germline CDR1 and CDR2 sequences are SNHLY and FYNNEI. The CDR3 is made up of 13 amino acids. V shed 8 bases, J shed 5 bases, and the junction held 8 bases outside the gene matches. CDR3 protein: CASGGRGLHEQYF. The CDR3 coding sequence is TGTGCCAGCGGGGGCAGGGGGCTCCACGAGCAGTACTTC.

V gene TRBV5-1 combines with J gene TRBJ2-1; TRBD1 matches 7 bases. Germline lookup yields CDR1 SGHRS and CDR2 YFSETQ. Trimming cost V 6 bases and J 0 bases; bases outside gene matches: 3. This CDR3 spans 14 amino acids. CDR3 sequence reads: CASTGTVSYNEQFF. CDR3 coding DNA: TGCGCCAGCACCGGGACAGTCTCCTACAATGAGCAGTTCTTC.

As concerns this clonotype: Given a much more abundant clone one base away, this may be a read error. CDR3 DNA sequence: TGCGCCAGCAGCTTTAGACTAGCGGTAGATGGGTACAATGAGCAGTTCTTC. It is translated as CASSFRLAVDGYNEQFF. J is TRBJ2-1 and V is TRBV5-1; 9 bases are a match to TRBD2. Losses at the gene ends were 2 bases for V and 4 bases for J; bases not matched to a gene: 10. The CDR3 consists of 17 residues. Germline CDR1 and CDR2: SGHRS and YFSETQ.

This clonotype has at least ten counts. The V gene is TRBV5-1, the J gene TRBJ2-3, with 8 bases matching TRBD1. There are 15 residues in the CDR3. The V gene's germline CDR1 is SGHRS and CDR2 YFSETQ. With 4 bases clipped from V and 5 bases from J, the junction kept 9 bases outside the gene matches. For the CDR3, the DNA is TGCGCCAGCAGCCTAACAGGGGGAGCCGGAGATACGCAGTATTTT. Amino acid sequence: CASSLTGGAGDTQYF.

This clonotype has a count of ten or more. This chain uses TRBV7-8 with TRBJ2-1, with D perhaps TRBD2 (6 bases). Germline lookup yields CDR1 SGHVS and CDR2 FQNEAQ. V was cut by 1 base and J by 8 bases, with 15 bases left in between. This CDR3 contains 15 residues. The CDR3 is CASSLGGGILDEQFF. The CDR3, as DNA: TGTGCCAGCAGCTTAGGGGGCGGGATCCTGGATGAGCAGTTCTTC.

This clonotype was seen a few times. The rearrangement joins TRBV12-3 or TRBV12-4 to TRBJ1-2; D gene ambiguous. The CDR3 spans 14 residues. With 5 bases removed from V and 6 bases from J, the gap between germline ends came to 16 bases. The CDR3 loop reads CASSHEVGAHGYTF. The CDR3 coding sequence is TGTGCCAGCAGTCACGAAGTGGGAGCCCATGGCTACACCTTC.

This clonotype came up many times. The CDR3 nucleotides read TGTGCCAGCAGCTATGAGGGCCGGATCGACGAGCAGTACTTC. Translation: CASSYEGRIDEQYF. V usage is TRBV7-9 and J usage is TRBJ2-7; D is possibly TRBD2 (5 bases). There are 14 residues in the CDR3. Trimming stripped 4 bases from V and 5 bases from J, with 15 bases between. Germline CDR1 SEHNR, CDR2 FQNEAQ (reference sequence).

This clonotype has ten or more counts. This chain uses TRBV6-1 with TRBJ2-7; 9 bases map to TRBD1. V lost 4 bases, J lost 7 bases, and 2 bases stayed unmatched. The germline V gene has CDR1 MNHNS and CDR2 SASEGT. This CDR3 spans 12 amino acids. DNA of the CDR3: TGTGCCAGCAGTGGGACAGGGGTTGAGCAGTACTTC. This encodes CASSGTGVEQYF.

This clonotype was counted at least ten times. The chain joins TRBV7-2 to TRBJ2-7; the D gene is possibly TRBD1 (6 bases). The CDR3 is 15 amino acids. Germline V gene data show CDR1 as SGHTA and CDR2 as FQGNSA. Trimming shortened V by 6 bases and J by 7 bases, and 22 bases separated the two germline ends. This CDR3 is CASSLITVGAGEQYF. CDR3 coding DNA: TGTGCCAGCAGTCTTATTACGGTGGGGGCCGGGGAGCAGTACTTC.

This clonotype was seen many times. The rearrangement links TRBV12-3 or TRBV12-4 to TRBJ1-4; possible D gene TRBD1, 5 bases. The CDR3 sequence is 16 residues long. Trimming stripped 3 bases from V and 4 bases from J, with 15 bases between. The CDR3 coding sequence is TGTGCCAGCAGTTTGGGGCAACTGGCAGATAATGAAAAACTGTTTTTT. It is translated as CASSLGQLADNEKLFF.

A few counts support this clonotype. The CDR3 region has the DNA TGTGCCAGCTCGACGGGACAGATAACGAACACCGGGGAGCTGTTTTTT. Translation gives CASSTGQITNTGELFF. The gene calls are TRBV18 and TRBJ2-2; 7 nucleotides line up with TRBD1. The ends lost 6 bases at V and 0 bases at J; junction bases unmatched: 7. The length of the CDR3 is 16 residues. The germline gives CDR1 KGHSH, CDR2 LQKENI.

A word on this clonotype: A much larger clone lies one base from this, so it may be a read error. The chain is built from TRBV6-1 and TRBJ1-2; 8 bases are shared with TRBD1. With V trimmed by 5 bases and J by 5 bases, 10 bases remained unmatched. Germline V gives CDR1 MNHNS, CDR2 SASEGT. The CDR3 loop spans 15 amino acids. The CDR3 DNA is TGTGCCAGCAGTACAACAGGGGGGACGCGTTATGGCTACACCTTC. Translation gives CASSTTGGTRYGYTF.

The table lists this clonotype with many counts. The chain joins TRBV5-1 to TRBJ2-3; D gene ambiguous. Germline V gene data show CDR1 as SGHRS and CDR2 as YFSETQ. This CDR3 comprises 14 residues. V was pared by 2 bases and J by 4 bases, with 11 bases between. The CDR3 DNA follows: TGCGCCAGCAGCTTCTCTCTAGGTGCAGATACGCAGTATTTT. It yields the protein CASSFSLGADTQYF. The full variable domain, in which reference TRBV5-1 and TRBJ2-3 provide the parts outside the CDR3, is KAGVTQTPRYLIKTRGQQVTLSCSPISGHRSVSWYQQTPGQGLQFLFEYFSETQRNKGNFPGRFSGRQFSNSRSEMNVSTLELGDSALYLCASSFSLGADTQYFGPGTRLTVL.